This TCR beta chain stems from a study of cytomegalovirus exposure and HLA in healthy donors. The overall study: A later analysis reported the 100 to 150 validation repertoires used the same platform as the roughly 700 first-cohort repertoires. Overall study findings and caveats: With high specificity and sensitivity, the classifier reportedly diagnosed cytomegalovirus status. Rarity characterized most TCR sequences, yet some public TCRs appeared in many donors.

Per germline, CDR1 MNHEY and CDR2 SVGAGI. This CDR3 region has 15 residues. Between the trimmed V and J ends, which lost 8 bases and 0 bases, there was a span of 14 bases. Produced via immunoSEQ multiplex PCR; TCRdb's table is partial and in-frame only. The repertoire holds some 250,000 clones, with around 87% as singletons. Worth noting for this clone: The antigen remains undetermined.

The TCR originated in a woman in her twenties or thirties in good health and CMV-seropositive. This chain joins TRBV6-5 and TRBJ2-1; weak D call: TRBD2 (5 bases). Sequencing used PBMCs. Here the CDR3 reads CASGGEQSSYNEQFF. In DNA form, the CDR3 reads TGTGCCAGCGGAGGAGAACAAAGCTCCTACAATGAGCAGTTCTTC.